These 30 T cell receptor beta chains originate from one sample sequenced in a study of T cells in Graves' hyperthyroidism and ophthalmopathy (dated by TCRdb to about 2019). The library relied on multiplex PCR. TCRdb lists the instrument as Illumina HiSeq 2000. Amplification of TCR beta CDR3 regions was carried out from RNA transcripts. The TCR CDR3 was subjected to a first round of RT-PCR using the HTBI primer set and the Qiagen OneStep RT-PCR kit. The raw public data were reprocessed by TCRdb itself: fastp quality trimming at Q25, MiXCR clonotype calling, in-frame beta chains only. Here each entry gathers all rows of one CDR3 protein and keeps the most common genes and DNA. This sample comprises approximately 590,000 distinct CDR3 sequences, approximately 15% of them detected only once. The ten biggest clones cover about 7% of the sample. The material sequenced was blood. The receptor source for this set is a woman in her thirties with Graves' hyperthyroidism.

This clonotype was seen a few times. The chain combines TRBV27 with TRBJ2-3; no clear D gene. The CDR3 extends over 13 amino acids. Germline-derived CDR1 and CDR2 are MNHEY and SMNVEV (reference sequence). The V gene lost 2 bases and the J gene lost 3 bases, with 6 bases spanning the gap. Written as DNA, the CDR3 is TGTGCCAGCAGTTTAATCACGACAGATACGCAGTATTTT. Protein: CASSLITTDTQYF.

This clonotype was detected ten times or more. The chain has TRBV3-1 and TRBJ2-2, with 10 bases identical to TRBD2. CDR1 LGHDT and CDR2 YNNKEL come from the germline V gene (reference sequence). The CDR3 covers 14 residues. V shed 5 bases, J shed 6 bases, and the junction held 3 bases outside the gene matches. CDR3 protein: CASSLAGGAGELFF. CDR3 nucleotides: TGTGCCAGCAGCTTAGCGGGAGGAGCCGGGGAGCTGTTTTTT.

This clonotype occurred many times. The CDR3 nucleotides read TGCAGTGCTAGAGATTGGGCAAACCAAGAGACCCAGTACTTC. Translated: CSARDWANQETQYF. This rearrangement joins TRBV20-1 to TRBJ2-5, with no clear D. With 0 bases removed from V and 0 bases from J, the gap between germline ends came to 8 bases. Germline lookup yields CDR1 DFQATT and CDR2 SNEGSKA (reference sequence). The CDR3 is made up of 14 amino acids.

The sample holds many counts of this clonotype. This chain joins TRBV11-2 and TRBJ2-3; D is perhaps TRBD2 (6 bases). Germline V gene lookup returns CDR1 SGHAT and CDR2 FQNNGV. CDR3 length equals 16 residues. Trimming took off 1 base at V and 2 bases at J, with 13 bases between the two ends. The CDR3 nucleotides read TGTGCCAGCAGCTTAGGTCTGTGGGGGGACACAGATACGCAGTATTTT. As protein: CASSLGLWGDTDTQYF.

This sequence joins TRBV4-1 and TRBJ1-5; a weak D match, TRBD1 (6 bases). Trimming removed 4 bases at V and 5 bases at J, with 18 bases between. The length of the CDR3 is 16 residues. CDR1 and CDR2 from the germline V gene are MGHRA and YSYEKL. The CDR3 protein is CASSPRHTGKDQPQHF. The CDR3 nucleotides read TGCGCCAGCAGCCCGAGACATACAGGGAAGGATCAGCCCCAGCATTTT.

This clonotype was detected only a few times. CDR3: CASSFPGGTDEQYF. The CDR3 region has the DNA TGTGCCAGCAGCTTCCCGGGAGGGACGGACGAGCAGTACTTC. The chain employs TRBV7-9 and TRBJ2-7; 8 nucleotides match TRBD2. V shed 3 bases and J 5 bases; nucleotides not matched to a gene: 6. Germline V gene sequence: CDR1 SEHNR, CDR2 FQNEAQ (reference sequence). This CDR3 has 14 amino acids.

V and J are TRBV11-1 and TRBJ2-1; TRBD1 agrees at 8 bases. Losses at the gene ends were 2 bases for V and 7 bases for J; bases not matched to a gene: 4. The V gene's germline CDR1 is SGHAT and CDR2 FQDESV (reference sequence). This CDR3 comprises 14 residues. The CDR3 DNA sequence: TGTGCCAGCAGCTTAAGACAGGGGATGAATGAGCAGTTCTTC. Protein product: CASSLRQGMNEQFF.

This clonotype came up many times. The rearrangement joins TRBV29-1 to TRBJ1-1; D might be TRBD1 (5 bases). Trimming took 0 bases from V and 2 from J, leaving 19 bases between them. Germline CDR1 reads SQVTM; CDR2 reads ANQGSEA. This CDR3 is 17 amino acids long. The CDR3 DNA reads as TGCAGCGTTGAAGATACTTCGGGGGTAATGAGCAACACTGAAGCTTTCTTT. As protein: CSVEDTSGVMSNTEAFF.

There are many counts of this clonotype. V and J are TRBV2 and TRBJ2-7; TRBD2 matches 9 bases. With V trimmed by 10 bases and J by 2 bases, 3 bases remained unmatched. Germline lookup yields CDR1 SNHLY and CDR2 FYNNEI. The CDR3 sequence is 12 residues long. In DNA form, the CDR3 reads TGTGCCACGGGACTAGCCCCCTACGAGCAGTACTTC. This translates into CATGLAPYEQYF.

The CDR3 bases are TGTGCCACCACTTCGGGGTATTCGGGTCTTGAGCAGTACTTC. Translation gives CATTSGYSGLEQYF. The rearrangement uses TRBV10-3 and TRBJ2-7, with D maybe TRBD2 (5 bases). There are 14 residues in the CDR3. Germline V gene data show CDR1 as ENHRY and CDR2 as SYGVKD. The V end was cut by 10 bases, the J end by 7 bases, with 23 bases between.

The chain couples TRBV19 to TRBJ2-7; 8 bases match TRBD2. The CDR3 sequence is 15 residues long. V was clipped by 1 base and J by 2 bases; unmatched bases: 4. Germline CDR1 reads LNHDA; CDR2 reads SQIVND (reference sequence). DNA of the CDR3: TGTGCCAGTAGTATAGCCAGCGGGGGTACCTACGAGCAGTACTTC. Its translation is CASSIASGGTYEQYF.

The CDR3 nucleotides read TGTGCCTGGCTTGGTAGCTCTGGGGCCAACGTCCTGACTTTC. This encodes CAWLGSSGANVLTF. The chain is built from TRBV30 and TRBJ2-6, with D uncertain. CDR3 length: 14 residues. Between the trimmed V and J ends, which lost 5 bases and 0 bases, there was a span of 8 bases. CDR1 GTSNPN and CDR2 SVGIG come from the germline V gene (reference sequence).

This clonotype was counted ten times or more. The chain carries TRBV28 and TRBJ2-3; 11 bases agree with TRBD1. Germline assignment: CDR1 MDHEN and CDR2 SYDVKM. The CDR3 loop spans 19 amino acids. Trimming removed 3 bases from V and 0 bases from J; junction bases left unmatched: 11. The CDR3 bases are TGTGCCAGCAGTTTTACCCCCGGGACAGGGGGTAGGAGCACAGATACGCAGTATTTT. It translates to CASSFTPGTGGRSTDTQYF.

Only a few counts were recorded for this clonotype. The rearrangement uses TRBV18 and TRBJ2-3, with D perhaps matching TRBD1 (6 bases). Germline CDR1 KGHSH, CDR2 LQKENI. V lost 3 bases to trimming and J lost 0 bases, with 13 bases between them. The CDR3 is 16 amino acids. Written as DNA, the CDR3 is TGTGCCAGCTCACCTGAAACAGGGACAAGCACAGATACGCAGTATTTT. It codes for CASSPETGTSTDTQYF. Full variable domain (remainder filled in from reference TRBV18 and TRBJ2-3): NAGVMQNPRHLVRRRGQEARLRCSPMKGHSHVYWYRQLPEEGLKFMVYLQKENIIDESGMPKERFSAEFPKEGPSILRIQQVVRGDSAAYFCASSPETGTSTDTQYFGPGTRLTVL.

This clonotype was recorded a few times. The rearrangement joins TRBV20-1 to TRBJ2-2, with 7 bases fitting TRBD2. With 5 bases clipped from V and 4 bases from J, the junction kept 13 bases outside the gene matches. The germline V gene encodes CDR1 DFQATT and CDR2 SNEGSKA (reference sequence). There are 16 residues in the CDR3. The CDR3 DNA sequence: TGCAGTGCTCTACTAGCGAGAGCGCGTCGCACCGGGGAGCTGTTTTTT. Encoded protein: CSALLARARRTGELFF.

The table lists this clonotype with a few counts. The V gene is TRBV20-1, the J gene TRBJ2-1, with D possibly TRBD2 on 6 matching bases. CDR3 size: 15 residues. Looked up from germline, CDR1 is DFQATT and CDR2 is SNEGSKA (reference sequence). Trimming took off 3 bases at V and 3 bases at J, with 15 bases between the two ends. The CDR3 is CSARGAGRFYNEQFF. In DNA form, the CDR3 reads TGCAGTGCTAGGGGAGCGGGCAGGTTCTACAATGAGCAGTTCTTC.

This clonotype was seen at least ten times. The chain uses TRBV27 and TRBJ1-2; possibly TRBD1 for D (5 bases). Germline V gene sequence: CDR1 MNHEY, CDR2 SMNVEV (reference sequence). V gave up 5 bases and J gave up 4 bases, with 23 bases separating them. The CDR3 is made up of 17 amino acids. The CDR3, as DNA: TGTGCCAGCAGTCCTACCTCGGGACTCTCAGATCTCTATGGCTACACCTTC. This encodes CASSPTSGLSDLYGYTF.

This clonotype was recorded a few times. Given a much more abundant clone one base away, this may be a read error. The chain combines TRBV5-6 with TRBJ2-1; 14 bases map to TRBD2. This CDR3 has 14 residues. With 6 bases clipped from V and 5 bases from J, the junction kept 1 base outside the gene matches. Germline V gives CDR1 SGHDT, CDR2 YYEEEE. This CDR3 is CASKGLAGDNEQFF. Written as DNA, the CDR3 is TGTGCCAGCAAGGGACTAGCGGGAGACAATGAGCAGTTCTTC.

At least ten counts were recorded for this clonotype. This chain joins TRBV6-6 and TRBJ2-7, with 8 bases lining up with TRBD1. The CDR3 is 14 amino acids. The V gene's germline CDR1 is MNHNY and CDR2 SVGAGI (reference sequence). The V segment lost 2 bases and the J segment 2 bases; nucleotides outside the gene matches: 2. This CDR3 reads CASSYVQGAYEQYF. CDR3 DNA sequence: TGTGCCAGCAGTTACGTACAGGGGGCCTACGAGCAGTACTTC.

The CDR3 nucleotides are TGTGCCAGCAGCCGGGACAGGAACAATGAGCAGTTCTTC. This encodes CASSRDRNNEQFF. The chain employs TRBV7-2 and TRBJ2-1, with 8 positions matching TRBD1. The CDR3 runs 13 residues. J was trimmed by 5 bases and V by 5 bases; bases with no gene match: 2. The germline gives CDR1 SGHTA, CDR2 FQGNSA.

The V and J genes are TRBV5-5 and TRBJ1-2; D uncertain. In germline, CDR1 is SGHKS, CDR2 YYEKEE (reference sequence). V dropped 2 bases and J dropped 5 bases, with 16 bases sitting between them. The length of the CDR3 is 15 residues. The CDR3 DNA reads as TGTGCCAGCAGCTTTCGGGTCCACGGGCTTTATGGCTACACCTTC. Protein product: CASSFRVHGLYGYTF. Complete variable domain (other parts from reference TRBV5-5 and TRBJ1-2): DAGVTQSPTHLIKTRGQQVTLRCSPISGHKSVSWYQQVLGQGPQFIFQYYEKEERGRGNFPDRFSARQFPNYSSELNVNALLLGDSALYLCASSFRVHGLYGYTFGSGTRLTVV.

This clonotype was seen many times. The chain recombines TRBV7-2 with TRBJ2-2; 8 nucleotides match TRBD2. This CDR3 is 16 amino acids long. Germline V gives CDR1 SGHTA, CDR2 FQGNSA. The V gene end was trimmed by 1 base and the J gene end by 4 bases; junction bases not matched to a gene: 5. CDR3 DNA: TGTGCCAGCAGCTTAGTTGCGGGAGGTATCACCGGGGAGCTGTTTTTT. Protein product: CASSLVAGGITGELFF.

The gene calls are TRBV25-1 and TRBJ1-6; D unresolved. The CDR3 loop spans 12 amino acids. The V gene's germline CDR1 is MGHDK and CDR2 SYGVNS. The ends were cut back, 6 bases at V and 7 bases at J, with 7 bases in the middle. The CDR3, as DNA: TGTGCCAGCAGGAGGACCAATTCACCCCTCCACTTT. Residues: CASRRTNSPLHF.

In DNA form, the CDR3 reads TGTGCCACCAGCAGAGATTGGGCGGGTGGCTACACCTTC. Translation: CATSRDWAGGYTF. This sequence joins TRBV15 and TRBJ1-2, with no clear D. Per germline, CDR1 LNHNV and CDR2 YYDKDF (reference sequence). The CDR3 totals 13 residues. V lost 0 bases and J 7 bases, leaving 9 bases between the germline ends.

The CDR3: CASSWGLAEASSYEQYF. In DNA, the CDR3 is TGCGCCAGCAGCTGGGGACTAGCGGAGGCGAGCTCCTACGAGCAGTACTTC. The chain links TRBV5-1 to TRBJ2-7, with 11 bases aligning to TRBD2. The V and J ends lost 3 bases and 0 bases, in that order; junction bases with no gene match: 8. Germline V gene sequence: CDR1 SGHRS, CDR2 YFSETQ. The CDR3 totals 17 residues.

The V call is TRBV6-1, the J call TRBJ1-1; TRBD1 is a possible D gene (5 bases). The CDR3 spans 14 residues. The germline V gene encodes CDR1 MNHNS and CDR2 SASEGT. The V gene lost 0 bases and the J gene lost 11 bases, with 16 bases spanning the gap. In nucleotides, the CDR3 is TGTGCCAGCAGTGAAGCGGGGGGAGGTAGGGCGGCTTTCTTT. This gives the protein CASSEAGGGRAAFF.

CDR3 sequence: CATSRAALHVRSYNEQFF. As DNA, the CDR3 is TGTGCCACCAGCAGAGCTGCACTTCACGTTCGCTCCTACAATGAGCAGTTCTTC. V usage is TRBV15 and J usage is TRBJ2-1; D is unclear. Trimming took 1 base from V and 0 from J, leaving 16 bases between them. Germline lookup yields CDR1 LNHNV and CDR2 YYDKDF (reference sequence). The length of the CDR3 is 18 residues.

The V gene is TRBV2, the J gene TRBJ1-6; no reliable D call. The CDR3 runs to 15 residues. The germline gives CDR1 SNHLY, CDR2 FYNNEI. Trimming stripped 4 bases from V and 7 bases from J, with 14 bases between. CDR3 DNA sequence: TGTGCCAGCAGTGCGGGCAGCCTTGGGAATTCACCCCTCCACTTT. Translated, it gives CASSAGSLGNSPLHF.

The CDR3 region has the DNA TGTGCCAGCAGTTCAGACTACACCGGGGAGCTGTTTTTT. Its translation is CASSSDYTGELFF. The V and J genes are TRBV6-2 or TRBV6-3 and TRBJ2-2; D is unclear. Germline CDR1 and CDR2: MNHEY and SVGEGT. Trimming took off 4 bases at V and 3 bases at J, with 6 bases between the two ends. The length of the CDR3 is 13 residues.

The V call is TRBV6-5, the J call TRBJ2-3, with TRBD2 identical over 10 bases. The ends lost 0 bases at V and 0 bases at J; junction bases unmatched: 9. Germline values: CDR1 MNHEY, CDR2 SVGAGI. This CDR3 is 19 amino acids long. The CDR3: CASSYSSSGSLTSTDTQYF. The CDR3, as DNA: TGTGCCAGCAGTTACTCATCTAGCGGGAGTCTGACTAGCACAGATACGCAGTATTTT.